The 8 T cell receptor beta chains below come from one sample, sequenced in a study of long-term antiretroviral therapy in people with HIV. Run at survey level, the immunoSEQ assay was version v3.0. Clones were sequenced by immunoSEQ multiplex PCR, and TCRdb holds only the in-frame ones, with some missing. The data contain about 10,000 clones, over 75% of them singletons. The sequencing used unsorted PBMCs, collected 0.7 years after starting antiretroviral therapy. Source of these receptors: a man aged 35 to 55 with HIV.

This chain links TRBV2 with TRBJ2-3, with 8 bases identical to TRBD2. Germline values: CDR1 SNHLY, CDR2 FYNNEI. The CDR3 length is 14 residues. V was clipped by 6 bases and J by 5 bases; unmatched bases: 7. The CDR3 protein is CASRGAGDVDTQYF. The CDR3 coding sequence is TGTGCCAGCAGAGGAGCGGGAGACGTAGATACGCAGTATTTT.

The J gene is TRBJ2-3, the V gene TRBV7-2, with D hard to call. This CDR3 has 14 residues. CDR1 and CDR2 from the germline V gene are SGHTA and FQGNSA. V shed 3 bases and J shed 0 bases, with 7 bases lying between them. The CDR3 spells CASSLQLSTDTQYF. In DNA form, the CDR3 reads TGTGCCAGCAGCTTGCAGCTTAGCACAGATACGCAGTATTTT.

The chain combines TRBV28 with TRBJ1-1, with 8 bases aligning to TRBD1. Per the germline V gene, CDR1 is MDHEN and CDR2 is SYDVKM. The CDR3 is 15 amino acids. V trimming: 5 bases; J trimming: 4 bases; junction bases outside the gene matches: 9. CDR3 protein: CASSPGQGLGTEAFF. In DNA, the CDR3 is TGTGCCAGCAGTCCCGGACAGGGCCTGGGCACTGAAGCTTTCTTT.

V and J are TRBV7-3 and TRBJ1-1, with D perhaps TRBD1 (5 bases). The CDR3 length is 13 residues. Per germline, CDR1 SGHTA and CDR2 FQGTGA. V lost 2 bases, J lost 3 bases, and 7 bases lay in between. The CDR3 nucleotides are TGTGCCAGCAGCTTACGGGGGGACACTGAAGCTTTCTTT. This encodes CASSLRGDTEAFF.

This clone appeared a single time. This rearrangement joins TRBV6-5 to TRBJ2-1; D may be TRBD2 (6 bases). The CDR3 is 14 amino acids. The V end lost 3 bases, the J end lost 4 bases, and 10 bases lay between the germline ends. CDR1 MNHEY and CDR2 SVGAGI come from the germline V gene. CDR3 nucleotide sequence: TGTGCCAGCAGTTATTCCGGGAGTTACAATGAGCAGTTCTTC. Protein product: CASSYSGSYNEQFF.

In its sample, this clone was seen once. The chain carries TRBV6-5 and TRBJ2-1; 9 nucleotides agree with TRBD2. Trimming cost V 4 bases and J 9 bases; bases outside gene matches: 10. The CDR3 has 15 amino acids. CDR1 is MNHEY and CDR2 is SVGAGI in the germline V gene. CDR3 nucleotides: TGTGCCAGCAGTTCGGTGCGGGAGGGCCTAGGTGAGCAGTTCTTC. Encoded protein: CASSSVREGLGEQFF.

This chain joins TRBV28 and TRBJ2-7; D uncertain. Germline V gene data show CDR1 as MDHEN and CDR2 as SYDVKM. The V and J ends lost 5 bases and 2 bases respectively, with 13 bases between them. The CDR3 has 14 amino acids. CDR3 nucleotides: TGTGCCAGCAGTGATAGCCTCGTGGCCTACGAGCAGTACTTC. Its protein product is CASSDSLVAYEQYF.

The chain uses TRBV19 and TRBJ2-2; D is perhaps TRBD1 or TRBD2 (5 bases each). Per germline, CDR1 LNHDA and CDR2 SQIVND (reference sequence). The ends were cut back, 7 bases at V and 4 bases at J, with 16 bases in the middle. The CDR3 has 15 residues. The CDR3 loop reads CASKRGPLGTGELFF. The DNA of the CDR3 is TGTGCCAGTAAAAGGGGACCCCTTGGCACCGGGGAGCTGTTTTTT.